A selection of T cell receptor beta chains follows, all from one sample in a study of control samples from healthy donors and cancer patients. Sequenced by immunoSEQ multiplex PCR; TCRdb stores in-frame clones only, minus some. The sample yields some 120,000 clones, 91% seen once. Sequenced input: blood. The receptors were gathered from a woman in her late teens or twenties in good health. Each CDR3 is given without its conserved first and last residue. The D gene is left open where the match is weak.

>TRBJ1-5|TRBV6-5|.
ASNPGTPNQPQH
>TRBJ2-1|TRBV9|.
ASSVSGGEGGNEQF
>TRBJ1-6|TRBV7-6|TRBD1
ASSPGTGDNSPLH
>TRBJ1-4|TRBV6-5|.
ASRKDGATNEKLF
>TRBJ1-4|TRBV4-3|.
ASSQGGARVEKLF
>TRBJ2-2|TRBV19|.
ASSIGRRWGGELF
>TRBJ2-5|TRBV29-1|.
SVEGGTAIQETQY
>TRBJ2-2|TRBV14|TRBD2
ASSQSARGLAGVYTGELF
>TRBJ2-7|TRBV9|TRBD2
ASSVGGGSASEQY
>TRBJ2-7|TRBV27|.
ASSLSPGRGYEQY
>TRBJ1-1|TRBV14|.
ASSRSVNTEAF
>TRBJ2-7|TRBV2|TRBD2
ASCPSGRANEQY
>TRBJ2-7|TRBV28|TRBD1
ASSFRQGGSAYEQY
>TRBJ2-6|TRBV6-5|.
ASSRQSSGANVLT
>TRBJ2-6|TRBV14|.
ASSQGSYSGANVLT
>TRBJ1-5|TRBV7-6|.
ASSLGGVEPVYSNQPQH
>TRBJ2-3|TRBV7-8|TRBD2
ASSTGLFWDTQY
>TRBJ1-2|TRBV12-3/TRBV12-4|.
ASSDRGGYGYT
>TRBJ2-7|TRBV4-2|TRBD2
ASSPRLAGEEISGEQY
>TRBJ1-5|TRBV7-2|.
ASSRTFNQPQH
>TRBJ1-1|TRBV21-1|.
ASIGTEAF
>TRBJ1-1|TRBV30|.
AWTDGVNTEAF
>TRBJ2-1|TRBV13|.
ASSCADVGPSSYNEQF
>TRBJ1-2|TRBV5-1|.
ASSLAEGPTYGYT
>TRBJ2-5|TRBV11-3|TRBD2
ASNSGGAKTQY
>TRBJ2-3|TRBV5-1|TRBD2
ASSLGMSGGGDTQY
>TRBJ2-1|TRBV20-1|TRBD2
SASRGTSGRVIYNEQF
>TRBJ2-7|TRBV2|.
ASTDGFEQY
>TRBJ1-2|TRBV6-5|.
ASGTPATGYT
>TRBJ2-7|TRBV28|TRBD2
ASGAGVSVQY
>TRBJ2-5|TRBV7-8|.
ASSLALPPLSRGALQETQY
>TRBJ2-2|TRBV7-3|TRBD2
ASSPTSVPGELF
>TRBJ1-1|TRBV14|.
ASSPPPRGHLNTEAF
>TRBJ2-5|TRBV29-1|.
SVVGETQY
>TRBJ2-7|TRBV28|TRBD2
ASSLYAPPIAGNYEQY
>TRBJ2-2|TRBV24-1|.
ATSDLGGDRELF
>TRBJ2-7|TRBV11-3|TRBD2
ASSLICLAVSYEQY
>TRBJ2-3|TRBV7-2|.
ASSLKTGADTQY
>TRBJ1-5|TRBV6-6|.
ASSATGREYQPQH
>TRBJ2-3|TRBV4-3|.
ASSQEKRITDTQY
>TRBJ1-1|TRBV28|TRBD1
ASSPVRGPGTEAF
>TRBJ2-1|TRBV25-1|.
ASSEYGLANYNEQF
>TRBJ2-1|TRBV19|.
ASTRGAGMGENEQF
>TRBJ1-1|TRBV7-9|TRBD1
ASSLATGHTEAF
>TRBJ1-3|TRBV5-1|.
ASSSGASGNTIY
>TRBJ1-6|TRBV2|.
ASHAPNSPLH
>TRBJ2-1|TRBV7-3|TRBD1
ASSLKGGGHSSYNEQF